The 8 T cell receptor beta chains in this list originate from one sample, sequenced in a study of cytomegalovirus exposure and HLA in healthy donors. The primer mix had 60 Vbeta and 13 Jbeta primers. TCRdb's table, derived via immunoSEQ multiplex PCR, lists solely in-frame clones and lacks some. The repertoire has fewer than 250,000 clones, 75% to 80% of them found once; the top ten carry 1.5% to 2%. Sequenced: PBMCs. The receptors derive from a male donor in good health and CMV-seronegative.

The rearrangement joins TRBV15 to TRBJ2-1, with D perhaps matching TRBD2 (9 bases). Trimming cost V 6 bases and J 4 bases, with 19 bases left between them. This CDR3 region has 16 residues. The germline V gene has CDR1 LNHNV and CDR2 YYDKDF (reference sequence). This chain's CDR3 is CATSLQGAGGYNEQFF. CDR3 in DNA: TGTGCCACCAGTCTTCAGGGGGCGGGGGGGTACAATGAGCAGTTCTTC.

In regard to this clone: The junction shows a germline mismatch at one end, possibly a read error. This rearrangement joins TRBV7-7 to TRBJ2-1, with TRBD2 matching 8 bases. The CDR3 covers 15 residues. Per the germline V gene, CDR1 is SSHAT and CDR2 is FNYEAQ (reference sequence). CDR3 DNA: TGTGCTAGCAGCTACCAAGCGGGAGCCTACAATGAGCAGTTCTTC. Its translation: CASSYQAGAYNEQFF.

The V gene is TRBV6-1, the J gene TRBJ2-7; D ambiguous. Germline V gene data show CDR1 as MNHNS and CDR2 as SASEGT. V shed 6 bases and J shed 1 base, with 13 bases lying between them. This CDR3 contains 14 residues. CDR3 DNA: TGTGCCAGCAGGGGCAGGATTAATTCCTACGAGCAGTACTTC. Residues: CASRGRINSYEQYF.

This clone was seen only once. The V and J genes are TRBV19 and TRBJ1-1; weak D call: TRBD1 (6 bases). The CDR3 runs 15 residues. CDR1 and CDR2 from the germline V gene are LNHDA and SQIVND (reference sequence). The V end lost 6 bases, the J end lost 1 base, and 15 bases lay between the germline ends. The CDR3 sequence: CASRRAGVGNTEAFF. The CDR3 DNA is TGTGCCAGTAGGAGGGCAGGGGTGGGGAACACTGAAGCTTTCTTT.

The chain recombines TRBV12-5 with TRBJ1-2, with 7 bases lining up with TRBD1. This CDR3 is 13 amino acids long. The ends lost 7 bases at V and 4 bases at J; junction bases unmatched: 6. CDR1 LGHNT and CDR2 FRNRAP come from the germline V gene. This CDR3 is CASDVTGTYGYTF. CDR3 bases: TGTGCTAGTGACGTGACAGGGACCTATGGCTACACCTTC.

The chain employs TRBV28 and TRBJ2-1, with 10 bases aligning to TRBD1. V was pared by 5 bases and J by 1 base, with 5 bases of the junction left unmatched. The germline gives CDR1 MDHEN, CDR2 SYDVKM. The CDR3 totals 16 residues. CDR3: CASSIPGQGSYNEQFF. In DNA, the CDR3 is TGTGCCAGCAGTATACCGGGACAGGGGTCCTACAATGAGCAGTTCTTC.

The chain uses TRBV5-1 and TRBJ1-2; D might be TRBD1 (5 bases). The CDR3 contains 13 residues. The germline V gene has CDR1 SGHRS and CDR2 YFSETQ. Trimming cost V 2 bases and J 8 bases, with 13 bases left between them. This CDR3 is CASSFRGEEGYTF. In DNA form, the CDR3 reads TGCGCCAGCAGCTTTCGGGGGGAAGAAGGCTACACCTTC.

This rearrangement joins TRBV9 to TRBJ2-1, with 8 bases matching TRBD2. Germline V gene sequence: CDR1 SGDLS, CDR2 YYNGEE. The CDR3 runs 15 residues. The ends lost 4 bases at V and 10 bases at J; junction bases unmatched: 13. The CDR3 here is CASSLLAGGWGEQFF. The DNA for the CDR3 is TGTGCCAGCAGCCTTCTTGCGGGAGGTTGGGGGGAGCAGTTCTTC.